The 24 T cell receptor beta chains given below trace back to one sample, sequenced in a study of vaccination and CD4 T cells after COVID-19. The treatment was: 10-day PBMC culture with coronavirus spike peptide pools or control peptides (ViraFEST assay). The study sequenced cultured CD4+ T cell DNA using the Oncomine TCR Beta short-read assay. TCRdb redid the calling of the PCR reads with MiXCR, one entry per CDR3 protein. The table records about 15,000 distinct CDR3 sequences, around half of them present only once. No antigen is known for these receptors. What was sequenced was CD4+ T cells from blood, cultured in vitro. All receptors come from a human donor who had recovered from COVID-19.

This chain connects TRBV2 to TRBJ1-2, with no clear D. The V end was cut by 5 bases, the J end by 8 bases, with 12 bases between. The CDR3 consists of 12 residues. CDR1 and CDR2 from the germline V gene are SNHLY and FYNNEI. The DNA of the CDR3 is TGTGCCAGCAGTCCCGACAAGGGCGGCTACACCTTC. The encoded protein is CASSPDKGGYTF.

The chain uses TRBV5-4 and TRBJ2-1; 7 positions agree with TRBD2. V lost 0 bases to trimming and J lost 4 bases; unmatched junction nucleotides: 7. Germline loops: CDR1 SGHNT, CDR2 YYREEE (reference sequence). CDR3 length: 16 residues. CDR3 in DNA: TGTGCCAGCAGCTTGGGAGGGTCAGCGGGGTACAATGAGCAGTTCTTC. This sequence encodes CASSLGGSAGYNEQFF.

This clonotype was detected only a few times. V usage is TRBV20-1 and J usage is TRBJ2-3; D remains ambiguous. Trimming took off 3 bases at V and 6 bases at J, with 7 bases between the two ends. The length of the CDR3 is 11 residues. CDR1 and CDR2 from the germline V gene are DFQATT and SNEGSKA (reference sequence). Here the CDR3 reads CSASPQDTQYF. Here the CDR3 DNA reads TGCAGTGCTAGCCCGCAGGATACGCAGTATTTT.

The chain recombines TRBV9 with TRBJ1-5, with 9 bases aligning to TRBD1. CDR1 and CDR2 from the germline V gene are SGDLS and YYNGEE. The CDR3 totals 14 residues. Trimming removed 5 bases from V and 5 bases from J; junction bases left unmatched: 5. The CDR3 bases are TGTGCCAGCAGTGGACAGGGGACAGATCAGCCCCAGCATTTT. This codes for CASSGQGTDQPQHF.

J is TRBJ2-5 and V is TRBV5-1, with unresolved D. Germline loops: CDR1 SGHRS, CDR2 YFSETQ. This CDR3 region has 11 residues. Trimming removed 7 bases from V and 2 bases from J, with 6 bases in between. CDR3 sequence: CASAQQETQYF. DNA for the CDR3: TGCGCCAGCGCGCAACAAGAGACCCAGTACTTC.

The rearrangement joins TRBV7-2 to TRBJ1-6; maybe TRBD1 (5 bases). Germline assignment: CDR1 SGHTA and CDR2 FQGNSA. V lost 5 bases and J 7 bases, leaving 18 bases between the germline ends. The CDR3 runs 16 residues. CDR3 residues: CASSPRGSGANSPLHF. The DNA for the CDR3 is TGTGCCAGCAGCCCTAGGGGCAGCGGGGCGAATTCACCCCTCCACTTT.

This chain joins TRBV7-9 and TRBJ1-1; no clear D. The CDR3 extends over 16 amino acids. From germline, CDR1 is SEHNR and CDR2 FQNEAQ (reference sequence). The V and J ends lost 1 base and 6 bases respectively, with 18 bases between them. The DNA of the CDR3 is TGTGCCAGCAGCTTAGAGGCCCCCTCATTGGGATCTGAAGCTTTCTTT. Amino acid sequence: CASSLEAPSLGSEAFF.

The genes are TRBV5-1 and TRBJ1-2; a possible D gene is TRBD1 (5 bases). Germline-derived CDR1 and CDR2 are SGHRS and YFSETQ. V gave up 4 bases and J gave up 2 bases, with 12 bases separating them. The CDR3 extends over 14 amino acids. The CDR3 DNA reads as TGCGCCAGCAGCACCGCGGGACCGAACTATGGCTACACCTTC. This codes for CASSTAGPNYGYTF.

The gene calls are TRBV27 and TRBJ2-5; 9 bases agree with TRBD2. Germline CDR1 is MNHEY and CDR2 is SMNVEV (reference sequence). Trimming at V came to 0 bases and at J to 0 bases, leaving 14 bases not matched to a gene. The CDR3 has 20 residues. The CDR3 protein is CASSLSALAGQIGNQETQYF. DNA for the CDR3: TGTGCCAGCAGTTTATCTGCGCTAGCGGGACAGATCGGGAACCAAGAGACCCAGTACTTC.

This clonotype is a singleton in its sample. This chain connects TRBV5-1 to TRBJ2-7, with 8 bases aligning to TRBD1. This CDR3 is 17 amino acids long. V lost 4 bases, J lost 2 bases, and 14 bases stayed unmatched. In germline, CDR1 is SGHRS, CDR2 YFSETQ. CDR3 coding DNA: TGCGCCAGCAGCCTAACCCTGGCGGACAGGGCCCCCTACGAGCAGTACTTC. The encoded protein is CASSLTLADRAPYEQYF.

There are a few counts of this clonotype. This chain joins TRBV3-1 and TRBJ1-2; D possibly corresponds to TRBD1 (5 bases). The CDR3 extends over 12 amino acids. Trimming took off 2 bases at V and 8 bases at J, with 9 bases between the two ends. CDR1 LGHDT and CDR2 YNNKEL come from the germline V gene (reference sequence). The CDR3 DNA sequence: TGTGCCAGCAGCCAATGGGGGTACGGCTACACCTTC. Amino acids: CASSQWGYGYTF.

The chain is built from TRBV10-2 and TRBJ2-5, with 12 bases that match TRBD1. This CDR3 region has 15 residues. CDR1 WSHSY and CDR2 SAAADI come from the germline V gene. The trim removed 4 bases at V and 5 bases at J, leaving 5 bases unmatched. The chain's CDR3 is CASSVGDRGRETQYF. CDR3 nucleotides: TGCGCCAGCAGTGTGGGGGACAGGGGGCGGGAGACCCAGTACTTC.

The chain employs TRBV6-1 and TRBJ1-2; 7 positions match TRBD1. Germline V gene data show CDR1 as MNHNS and CDR2 as SASEGT. V dropped 6 bases and J dropped 3; count of bases not matched to a gene: 10. The CDR3 spans 15 residues. The DNA for the CDR3 is TGTGCCAGCAGGAACAGGGGCGACAGGGACTATGGCTACACCTTC. The encoded protein is CASRNRGDRDYGYTF.

The chain has TRBV20-1 and TRBJ1-1; D uncertain. Deletions cut 4 bases from V and 0 bases from J, with 15 bases between. CDR1 DFQATT and CDR2 SNEGSKA come from the germline V gene (reference sequence). The length of the CDR3 is 15 residues. The CDR3 bases are TGCAGTGCTAATAAACCTGATCGAATGAACACTGAAGCTTTCTTT. The encoded protein is CSANKPDRMNTEAFF.

The chain combines TRBV20-1 with TRBJ2-3, with D possibly being TRBD1 or TRBD2 (6 bases each). Germline V CDR1 and CDR2: DFQATT, SNEGSKA (reference sequence). The CDR3 consists of 12 residues. V shed 6 bases and J shed 5 bases, with 12 bases lying between them. DNA of the CDR3: TGCAGTGCAGGGGGGCGGGTAGATACGCAGTATTTT. Protein: CSAGGRVDTQYF.

V is TRBV10-3 and J is TRBJ1-4; a weak D match, TRBD1 (5 bases). The V end was cut by 10 bases, the J end by 7 bases, with 22 bases between. Per germline, CDR1 ENHRY and CDR2 SYGVKD. The CDR3 runs 15 residues. The CDR3 spells CATRKPGSGGEKLFF. CDR3 DNA sequence: TGTGCCACCAGGAAGCCGGGGTCCGGGGGTGAAAAACTGTTTTTT.

The chain links TRBV12-3 or TRBV12-4 to TRBJ2-3; the match to TRBD2 covers 7 bases. This CDR3 is built from 15 residues. V was clipped by 3 bases and J by 1 base; unmatched bases: 4. DNA for the CDR3: TGTGCCAGCAGTTTTTGGGGGAGGGGCACAGATACGCAGTATTTT. Translating gives CASSFWGRGTDTQYF.

This clonotype was detected a few times. The chain is built from TRBV7-9 and TRBJ1-1; maybe TRBD1 (5 bases). The CDR3 contains 13 residues. V lost 7 bases and J 3 bases, leaving 12 bases between the germline ends. Germline V CDR1 and CDR2: SEHNR, FQNEAQ (reference sequence). Here the CDR3 reads CASNPQGDTEAFF. The CDR3 bases are TGTGCCAGCAACCCCCAAGGGGACACTGAAGCTTTCTTT.

This chain joins TRBV18 and TRBJ1-6, with a possible D match to TRBD1 (5 bases). The CDR3 length is 14 residues. Germline assignment: CDR1 KGHSH and CDR2 LQKENI. The V end lost 3 bases, the J end lost 7 bases, and 10 bases lay between the germline ends. Here the CDR3 reads CASSPMQGNSPLHF. CDR3 nucleotides: TGTGCCAGCTCACCGATGCAGGGAAATTCACCCCTCCACTTT.

This clonotype was recorded a few times. The chain joins TRBV27 to TRBJ1-1; maybe TRBD1 (6 bases). Trimming took off 7 bases at V and 5 bases at J, with 14 bases between the two ends. Germline values: CDR1 MNHEY, CDR2 SMNVEV (reference sequence). The CDR3 extends over 13 amino acids. CDR3 sequence reads: CASKGGGKTEAFF. Here the CDR3 DNA reads TGTGCCAGCAAGGGGGGGGGCAAGACTGAAGCTTTCTTT.

The rearrangement joins TRBV11-3 to TRBJ2-3; no clear D. The CDR3 contains 14 residues. Germline CDR1 and CDR2: SGHNT and YENEEA. V lost 4 bases and J 1 base, leaving 9 bases between the germline ends. The CDR3 sequence: CASSSIQGTDTQYF. The CDR3 DNA sequence: TGTGCCAGCAGCTCGATCCAAGGCACAGATACGCAGTATTTT.

The V and J genes are TRBV20-1 and TRBJ2-3, with 7 bases aligning to TRBD2. The J segment lost 2 bases and the V segment lost 7 bases, leaving 6 bases of the junction unmatched. Germline V gives CDR1 DFQATT, CDR2 SNEGSKA (reference sequence). The CDR3 covers 13 residues. This CDR3 reads CSGVAGYTDTQYF. DNA of the CDR3: TGCAGTGGGGTAGCGGGTTACACAGATACGCAGTATTTT.

In its sample, this clonotype was seen a few times. The chain uses TRBV20-1 and TRBJ2-3, with D tentatively TRBD2 (6 bases). CDR3 length equals 12 residues. Germline CDR1 DFQATT, CDR2 SNEGSKA (reference sequence). The germline V and J ends were trimmed by 6 bases and 4 bases, with 11 bases remaining between them. The DNA for the CDR3 is TGCAGTGCCCCGGGGGTGGCAGATACGCAGTATTTT. Its translation: CSAPGVADTQYF.

This clonotype was seen only a few times. J is TRBJ2-1 and V is TRBV7-6, with D maybe TRBD2 (7 bases). The length of the CDR3 is 15 residues. Trimming took 3 bases from V and 7 from J, leaving 16 bases between them. CDR1 SGHVS and CDR2 FNYEAQ come from the germline V gene. The CDR3, as DNA: TGTGCCAGCAGCTTTCCGTTGCGGGGGCGGAATGAGCAGTTCTTC. Its protein product is CASSFPLRGRNEQFF.